These 27 T cell receptor beta chains share one sample of origin, sequenced in a study of T cells after yellow fever vaccination (dated by TCRdb to between 2018 and 2021). The library was built by means of 5' RACE. The run used an Illumina HiSeq 2500. TCRdb trimmed public reads at Q25 via fastp, called clones via MiXCR and kept in-frame beta chains. Here each entry gathers all rows of one CDR3 protein and keeps the most common genes and DNA. The sample table shows roughly 120,000 distinct CDR3 sequences, and approximately 7% are seen once. Approximately 2.7% of the sample rests with the top ten. According to the study, the label for this sample's treatment or condition signals: live attenuated yellow fever vaccine strain. The sequenced sample was CD4+ T cells sorted from PBMCs, obtained 10 to 11 days after the first yellow fever vaccination. These receptors originate from a man younger than 35 who received the YFV17D yellow fever vaccine.

The V and J genes are TRBV7-9 and TRBJ2-3; D is ambiguous. Trimming shortened V by 10 bases and J by 2 bases, and 13 bases separated the two germline ends. Looked up from germline, CDR1 is SEHNR and CDR2 is FQNEAQ (reference sequence). CDR3 length equals 13 residues. CDR3: CAIGPGHTDTQYF. Here the CDR3 DNA reads TGTGCCATCGGCCCCGGGCACACAGATACGCAGTATTTT. Looking up the rest from reference TRBV7-9 and TRBJ2-3 gives the full variable domain: DTGVSQNPRHKITKRGQNVTFRCDPISEHNRLYWYRQTLGQGPEFLTYFQNEAQLEKSRLLSDRFSAERPKGSFSTLEIQRTEQGDSAMYLCAIGPGHTDTQYFGPGTRLTVL.

This clonotype was found many times. V is TRBV20-1 and J is TRBJ2-3, with TRBD2 identical over 10 bases. The V and J ends lost 3 bases and 2 bases, in that order; junction bases with no gene match: 8. CDR3 size: 16 residues. CDR1 and CDR2 (germline): DFQATT, SNEGSKA (reference sequence). Here the CDR3 DNA reads TGCAGTGCTAGGGCGGCTAGCGGGGGATCCACAGATACGCAGTATTTT. It specifies CSARAASGGSTDTQYF.

Ten or more counts support this clonotype. CDR3 residues: CSARGAGTGGDETQYF. CDR3 bases: TGCAGTGCTAGAGGCGCCGGGACAGGGGGTGACGAGACCCAGTACTTC. This chain uses TRBV20-1 with TRBJ2-5, with 11 nucleotides matching TRBD1. The CDR3 contains 16 residues. Germline loops: CDR1 DFQATT, CDR2 SNEGSKA (reference sequence). With V trimmed by 1 base and J by 5 bases, 9 bases remained unmatched.

This clonotype was seen many times. V and J are TRBV12-3 or TRBV12-4 and TRBJ1-1, with D uncertain. The CDR3 is 14 amino acids. The ends were cut back, 4 bases at V and 3 bases at J, with 12 bases in the middle. The CDR3 here is CASSSVSWDTEAFF. The CDR3 DNA reads TGTGCCAGCAGTTCGGTTTCCTGGGACACTGAAGCTTTCTTT.

The chain recombines TRBV10-3 with TRBJ1-6; tentative D call: TRBD1 (5 bases). The CDR3 loop spans 13 amino acids. The germline V gene encodes CDR1 ENHRY and CDR2 SYGVKD. Trimming removed 6 bases at V and 8 bases at J, with 11 bases between. The CDR3 reads CAIRVGVDSPLHF. In DNA form, the CDR3 reads TGTGCCATCAGGGTGGGGGTAGATTCACCCCTCCACTTT.

This clonotype came up many times. The J gene is TRBJ1-5, the V gene TRBV7-9; D is unclear. Germline CDR1 is SEHNR and CDR2 is FQNEAQ (reference sequence). This CDR3 has 14 residues. Trimming removed 6 bases from V and 1 base from J, with 10 bases in between. CDR3 in amino acids: CASSQSGSNQPQHF. The CDR3, as DNA: TGTGCCAGCAGTCAATCGGGAAGCAATCAGCCCCAGCATTTT. Looking up the rest from reference TRBV7-9 and TRBJ1-5 gives the full variable domain: DTGVSQNPRHKITKRGQNVTFRCDPISEHNRLYWYRQTLGQGPEFLTYFQNEAQLEKSRLLSDRFSAERPKGSFSTLEIQRTEQGDSAMYLCASSQSGSNQPQHFGDGTRLSIL.

This clonotype was found many times. The chain links TRBV18 to TRBJ2-2; D is perhaps TRBD1 or TRBD2 (6 bases each). V dropped 6 bases and J dropped 7 bases, with 12 bases sitting between them. The CDR3 consists of 13 residues. Per the germline V gene, CDR1 is KGHSH and CDR2 is LQKENI. CDR3 sequence reads: CASSYREDGELFF. In DNA form, the CDR3 reads TGTGCCAGCTCCTACAGGGAGGACGGGGAGCTGTTTTTT.

This clonotype has a count of ten or more. V gene TRBV27 combines with J gene TRBJ2-7; no firm D call. The germline CDR1 and CDR2 sequences are MNHEY and SMNVEV (reference sequence). Trimming shortened V by 5 bases and J by 2 bases, and 13 bases separated the two germline ends. This CDR3 region has 14 residues. The CDR3 spells CASSPFRAAYEQYF. In nucleotides, the CDR3 is TGTGCCAGCAGTCCCTTTCGAGCAGCCTACGAGCAGTACTTC.

This clonotype occurred a few times. The chain couples TRBV5-1 to TRBJ2-1; tentative D call: TRBD2 (5 bases). Germline assignment: CDR1 SGHRS and CDR2 YFSETQ. This CDR3 comprises 15 residues. V dropped 1 base and J dropped 7 bases, with 15 bases sitting between them. This CDR3 is CASSLFGESGNEQFF. CDR3 in DNA: TGCGCCAGCAGCTTGTTCGGGGAATCAGGAAATGAGCAGTTCTTC.

This clonotype was counted many times. This rearrangement joins TRBV4-3 to TRBJ2-1; perhaps D is TRBD1 or TRBD2 (5 bases each). This CDR3 is 13 amino acids long. CDR1 LGHNA and CDR2 YSLEER come from the germline V gene. V lost 4 bases and J 7 bases, leaving 11 bases between the germline ends. The CDR3 loop is CASSLAWGNEQFF. In nucleotides, the CDR3 is TGCGCCAGCAGCCTGGCATGGGGGAATGAGCAGTTCTTC.

Concerning this clonotype itself: A much bigger clone sits one base away, suggesting this may be a read error. The rearrangement links TRBV12-3 or TRBV12-4 to TRBJ2-7; D is undetermined. The CDR3 loop spans 14 amino acids. This CDR3 reads CASSLLSGAYEHYF. CDR3 sequence (DNA): TGTGCCAGCAGTTTACTCTCCGGAGCCTACGAGCACTACTTC.

The CDR3 bases are TGCGCCAGCAGCCAAGATGCTCCGGAGCAGTGGGGAGACGAAAAACTGTTTTTT. Translation: CASSQDAPEQWGDEKLFF. The gene calls are TRBV4-3 and TRBJ1-4; no clear D. This CDR3 is built from 18 residues. Germline CDR1 reads LGHNA; CDR2 reads YSLEER. V lost 0 bases, J lost 8 bases, and 22 bases lay in between.

This clonotype was counted at least ten times. The J gene is TRBJ2-1, the V gene TRBV7-9, with 8 positions matching TRBD1. The CDR3 is 15 residues long. V lost 5 bases and J lost 2; bases outside the gene matches: 5. Germline CDR1 and CDR2: SEHNR and FQNEAQ (reference sequence). CDR3 loop: CASSIQGVTYNEQFF. The CDR3 DNA sequence: TGTGCCAGCAGCATACAGGGGGTGACCTACAATGAGCAGTTCTTC.

This clonotype was counted many times. The V and J genes are TRBV5-1 and TRBJ1-2; D is ambiguous. The CDR3 totals 14 residues. The germline V gene has CDR1 SGHRS and CDR2 YFSETQ. With 0 bases removed from V and 3 bases from J, the gap between germline ends came to 9 bases. The CDR3 is CASSLDSTDYGYTF. For the CDR3, the DNA is TGCGCCAGCAGCTTGGACTCAACGGACTATGGCTACACCTTC. Full variable domain (remainder filled in from reference TRBV5-1 and TRBJ1-2): KAGVTQTPRYLIKTRGQQVTLSCSPISGHRSVSWYQQTPGQGLQFLFEYFSETQRNKGNFPGRFSGRQFSNSRSEMNVSTLELGDSALYLCASSLDSTDYGYTFGSGTRLTVV.

J is TRBJ2-1 and V is TRBV28, with 8 nucleotides matching TRBD2. J gave up 4 bases and V 9 bases, and 8 bases lay outside the gene matches. The CDR3 contains 14 residues. CDR1 MDHEN and CDR2 SYDVKM come from the germline V gene. The CDR3 loop is CASRRGALYNEQFF. The DNA of the CDR3 is TGTGCCAGTAGGCGGGGGGCCCTATACAATGAGCAGTTCTTC.

This clonotype was detected ten times or more. The J gene is TRBJ1-2, the V gene TRBV5-6; D unclear. CDR1 and CDR2 (germline): SGHDT, YYEEEE. Deletions cut 6 bases from V and 4 bases from J, with 16 bases between. The length of the CDR3 is 14 residues. This CDR3 is CASIRMWNPYGYTF. In DNA, the CDR3 is TGTGCCAGCATCCGAATGTGGAATCCCTATGGCTACACCTTC.

In this sample, this clonotype turned up a few times. The chain joins TRBV20-1 to TRBJ1-5; no firm D call. Trimming shortened V by 5 bases and J by 11 bases, and 13 bases separated the two germline ends. This CDR3 is 11 amino acids long. Per the germline V gene, CDR1 is DFQATT and CDR2 is SNEGSKA (reference sequence). This CDR3 is CSAGISPAQHF. The CDR3 DNA reads TGCAGTGCTGGAATCAGCCCGGCCCAGCATTTT.

In its sample, this clonotype was seen many times. V gene TRBV5-1 combines with J gene TRBJ2-7; D may correspond to TRBD1 or TRBD2 (6 bases each). This CDR3 has 15 residues. V was clipped by 4 bases and J by 0 bases, with 14 bases between them. CDR1 SGHRS and CDR2 YFSETQ come from the germline V gene. CDR3 sequence: CASSVGGGNSYEQYF. The CDR3 DNA is TGCGCCAGCAGCGTTGGAGGGGGTAACTCCTACGAGCAGTACTTC.

Ten or more counts support this clonotype. V is TRBV7-2 and J is TRBJ1-3; D is unresolved. Trimming removed 2 bases from V and 2 bases from J, with 10 bases in between. The CDR3 has 15 residues. CDR1 SGHTA and CDR2 FQGNSA come from the germline V gene. The CDR3 spells CASSLRPTAGNTIYF. CDR3 sequence (DNA): TGTGCCAGCAGCTTAAGGCCAACCGCTGGAAACACCATATATTTT.

The table lists this clonotype with many counts. The chain carries TRBV5-8 and TRBJ2-7, with 7 bases that match TRBD1. V shed 2 bases and J 0 bases; nucleotides not matched to a gene: 8. Germline lookup yields CDR1 SGHTS and CDR2 YDEGEE. The CDR3 loop spans 16 amino acids. The CDR3 region has the DNA TGTGCCAGCAGCTTATCCAGGACAGGTTACTCCTACGAGCAGTACTTC. Its protein product is CASSLSRTGYSYEQYF.

This clonotype was observed at least ten times. J is TRBJ1-3 and V is TRBV11-2; 8 positions agree with TRBD1. Germline V gene data show CDR1 as SGHAT and CDR2 as FQNNGV. The ends lost 5 bases at V and 3 bases at J; junction bases unmatched: 0. This CDR3 is built from 13 residues. CDR3 protein: CASSTGGGNTIYF. The CDR3 nucleotides read TGTGCCAGCAGCACAGGGGGTGGAAACACCATATATTTT. The full variable domain, its missing parts supplied by reference TRBV11-2 and TRBJ1-3, is EAGVAQSPRYKIIEKRQSVAFWCNPISGHATLYWYQQILGQGPKLLIQFQNNGVVDDSQLPKDRFSAERLKGVDSTLKIQPAKLEDSAVYLCASSTGGGNTIYFGEGSWLTVV.

This clonotype has a count of ten or more. The CDR3 is CASSVTGTGRDTQYF. In DNA form, the CDR3 reads TGTGCCAGCAGCGTCACCGGGACAGGGAGAGATACGCAGTATTTT. This chain links TRBV7-2 with TRBJ2-3; TRBD1 aligns across 9 bases. V trimming: 5 bases; J trimming: 5 bases; junction bases outside the gene matches: 8. The length of the CDR3 is 15 residues. Per the germline V gene, CDR1 is SGHTA and CDR2 is FQGNSA.

This clonotype was counted at least ten times. The V and J genes are TRBV12-3 or TRBV12-4 and TRBJ1-1; TRBD1 might be the D (6 bases). This CDR3 has 12 residues. Trimming removed 6 bases at V and 7 bases at J, with 12 bases between. The CDR3 region is CASSPTRGEAFF. As DNA, the CDR3 is TGTGCCAGCAGCCCAACCAGGGGTGAAGCTTTCTTT.

In its sample, this clonotype was seen many times. CDR3 loop: CASSYFLGQPQHF. CDR3 nucleotides: TGTGCCAGCAGTTATTTCCTTGGCCAGCCCCAGCATTTT. The V gene is TRBV6-5, the J gene TRBJ1-5; D is uncertain. This CDR3 is built from 13 residues. V lost 3 bases and J 7 bases, leaving 10 bases between the germline ends. Germline CDR1 MNHEY, CDR2 SVGAGI.

There are many counts of this clonotype. V usage is TRBV11-2 and J usage is TRBJ2-7; D gene unclear. This CDR3 is built from 14 residues. V lost 4 bases, J lost 0 bases, and 10 bases lay in between. Germline values: CDR1 SGHAT, CDR2 FQNNGV. CDR3 nucleotides: TGTGCCAGCAGCTCCCGACCGGCCTCCTACGAGCAGTACGTC. Its protein is CASSSRPASYEQYV.

This clonotype has more than one count but fewer than ten. CDR3 DNA sequence: TGCAGTGCTAGAACCAACAGGGGATGGGACGAGCAGTACGTC. Protein product: CSARTNRGWDEQYV. The chain couples TRBV20-1 to TRBJ2-7, with 7 bases fitting TRBD1. The V and J ends lost 2 bases and 5 bases, in that order; junction bases with no gene match: 9. Looked up from germline, CDR1 is DFQATT and CDR2 is SNEGSKA (reference sequence). The CDR3 covers 14 residues.

This clonotype came up a few times. The chain couples TRBV7-3 to TRBJ2-1, with TRBD2 matching over 11 bases. The CDR3 contains 18 residues. The junction had 11 bases not matched to a gene; V was cut back by 5 bases and J by 2 bases. Germline CDR1 SGHTA, CDR2 FQGTGA. The DNA for the CDR3 is TGTGCCAGCAGCCGCCTAGGGCTAGCGGGGGGCCCCTACAATGAGCAGTTCTTC. This codes for CASSRLGLAGGPYNEQFF.